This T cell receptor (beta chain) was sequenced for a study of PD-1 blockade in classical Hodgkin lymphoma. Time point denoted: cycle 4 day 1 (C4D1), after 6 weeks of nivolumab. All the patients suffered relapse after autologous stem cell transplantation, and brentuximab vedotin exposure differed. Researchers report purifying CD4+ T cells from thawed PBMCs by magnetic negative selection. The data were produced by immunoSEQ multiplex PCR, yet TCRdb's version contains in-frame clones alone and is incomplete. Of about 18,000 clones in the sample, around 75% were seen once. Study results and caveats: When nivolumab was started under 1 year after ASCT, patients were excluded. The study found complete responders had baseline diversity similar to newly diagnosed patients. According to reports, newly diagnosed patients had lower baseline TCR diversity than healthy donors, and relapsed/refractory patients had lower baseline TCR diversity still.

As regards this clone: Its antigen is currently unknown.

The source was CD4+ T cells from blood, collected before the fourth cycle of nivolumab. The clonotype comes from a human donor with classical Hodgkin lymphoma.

CDR3: CASGLTGTGLTGANVLTF. The CDR3 DNA follows: TGTGCCAGCGGCCTAACCGGGACAGGGTTAACCGGGGCCAACGTCCTGACTTTC. The rearrangement links TRBV2 to TRBJ2-6; TRBD1 matches 9 bases. J was trimmed by 4 bases and V by 8 bases; bases with no gene match: 15. The CDR3 spans 18 residues. Germline V CDR1 and CDR2: SNHLY, FYNNEI.